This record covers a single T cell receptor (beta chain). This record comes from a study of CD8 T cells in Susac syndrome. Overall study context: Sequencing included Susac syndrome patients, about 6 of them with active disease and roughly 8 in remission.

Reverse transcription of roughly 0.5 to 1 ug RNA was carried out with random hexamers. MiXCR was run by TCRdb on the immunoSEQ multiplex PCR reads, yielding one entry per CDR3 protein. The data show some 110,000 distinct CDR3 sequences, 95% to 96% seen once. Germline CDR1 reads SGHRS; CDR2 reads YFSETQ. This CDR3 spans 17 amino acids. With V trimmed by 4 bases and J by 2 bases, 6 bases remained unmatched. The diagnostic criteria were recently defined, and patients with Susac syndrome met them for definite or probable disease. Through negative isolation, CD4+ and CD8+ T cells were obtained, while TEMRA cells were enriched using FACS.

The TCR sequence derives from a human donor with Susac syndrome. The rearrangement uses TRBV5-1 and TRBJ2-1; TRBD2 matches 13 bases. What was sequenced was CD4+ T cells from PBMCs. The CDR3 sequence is CASSTRTSGRPYNEQFF. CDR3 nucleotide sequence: TGCGCCAGCAGCACCAGGACTAGCGGGAGACCCTACAATGAGCAGTTCTTC.